Listed below are T cell receptor beta chains from one sample, sequenced in a study of radiotherapy plus CTLA-4 blockade in lung cancer. The protocol was immunoSEQ multiplex PCR, while the TCRdb copy is restricted to in-frame clones and leaves out a portion. The sample yields roughly 58,000 clones, about 80% seen once. The sample was peripheral blood, taken from a patient treated with radiotherapy plus ipilimumab. The source is a human donor with non-small cell lung cancer whose response to radiotherapy plus ipilimumab could not be evaluated. The CDR3 runs from the conserved cysteine through the conserved F or W. D genes are given only for firm matches. Clone size is shown for a subset of rows, as once, few, many or a class of expanded clone.

>NA|NA|TRBV29-1|TRBJ2-3
CSVRWAPHHTDTQYF
TGCAGCGTGCGTTGGGCCCCCCACCACACAGATACGCAGTATTTT
>TRBD1|NA|TRBV7-8|TRBJ2-7
CASSSPGTGGSRGREQYF
TGTGCCAGCAGCTCCCCGGGGACAGGGGGCTCCCGGGGGCGCGAGCAGTACTTC
>TRBD2|NA|TRBV15|TRBJ2-1
CATSSHGGGAPYNEQFF
TGTGCCACCAGCTCTCACGGCGGGGGGGCCCCCTACAATGAGCAGTTCTTC
>TRBD1|NA|TRBV5-1|TRBJ1-1
CASSAGQGWANTEAFF
TGCGCCAGCAGCGCAGGACAGGGGTGGGCGAACACTGAAGCTTTCTTT
>TRBD1|NA|TRBV9|TRBJ2-7
CASSQDNRGWGKYF
TGTGCCAGCAGCCAAGATAACAGGGGGTGGGGAAAGTACTTC
>TRBD2|NA|TRBV7-2|TRBJ2-2
CASSQGLDTGELFF
TGTGCCAGCAGCCAGGGACTAGATACCGGGGAGCTGTTTTTT
>NA|NA|TRBV7-2|TRBJ2-7
CASSLDHYEQYF
TGTGCCAGCAGCCTAGATCACTACGAGCAGTACTTC
>NA|NA|TRBV11-3|TRBJ2-3
CASSLGFLGHGTDTQYF
TGTGCCAGCAGCTTAGGTTTCCTGGGGCATGGCACAGATACGCAGTATTTT
>NA|NA|TRBV7-2|TRBJ1-2
CASSLTRSNYGYTF
TGTGCCAGCAGCTTAACAAGATCTAACTATGGCTACACCTTC
>NA|few|TRBV6-5|TRBJ1-5
CASSYHQGGQPQHF
TGTGCCAGCAGTTACCACCAGGGCGGACAGCCCCAGCATTTT
>TRBD1|NA|TRBV27|TRBJ2-7
CASGDRGSYEQYF
TGTGCCAGCGGGGACAGGGGCAGCTACGAGCAGTACTTC
>TRBD2|NA|TRBV6-6|TRBJ2-1
CASSYLSGGEQFF
TGTGCCAGCAGTTACTTAAGCGGGGGTGAGCAGTTCTTC
>TRBD1|once|TRBV18|TRBJ1-4
CASSPLQGASNEKLFF
TGTGCCAGCTCACCACTACAGGGGGCTTCTAATGAAAAACTGTTTTTT
>TRBD2|few|TRBV4-3|TRBJ2-3
CASSHLLTSGGFTSTDTQYF
TGCGCCAGCAGCCACCTCTTGACTAGCGGGGGTTTCACTAGCACAGATACGCAGTATTTT
>NA|NA|TRBV4-3|TRBJ1-2
CAGSQLTAGRRYGYTF
TGCGCCGGCAGCCAACTTACCGCCGGGAGGCGATATGGCTACACCTTC
>TRBD1|NA|TRBV9|TRBJ2-3
CASSVWGRGSDTQYF
TGTGCCAGCAGCGTATGGGGCAGGGGGTCAGATACGCAGTATTTT
>TRBD2|NA|TRBV6-1|TRBJ2-3
CASSERLAGYTDTQYF
TGTGCCAGCAGTGAACGGCTAGCGGGGTACACAGATACGCAGTATTTT
>TRBD2|NA|TRBV9|TRBJ2-6
CASSVGLAGVSGANVLTF
TGTGCCAGCAGCGTAGGACTAGCGGGAGTCTCTGGGGCCAACGTCCTGACTTTC
>TRBD1|once|TRBV7-9|TRBJ2-7
CASSSNYLPGQGLYEQYF
TGTGCCAGCAGCTCAAATTACCTACCGGGACAGGGGTTATACGAGCAGTACTTC
>NA|few|TRBV30|TRBJ1-1
CAWSVLGGNTEAFF
TGTGCCTGGAGTGTACTCGGGGGGAACACTGAAGCTTTCTTT